This entry describes one T cell receptor beta chain. The antigen remains unidentified. Repertoires were generated with immunoSEQ multiplex PCR, while TCRdb's copy carries only in-frame clones and drops some. Among 120,000 to 150,000 clones, about nine tenths were seen once, and the ten largest hold about 3%. The CDR3 spans 13 residues. Per the germline V gene, CDR1 is ENHRY and CDR2 is SYGVKD. V gave up 10 bases and J gave up 4 bases; unmatched junction bases: 7. The data were taken from a study of T cell responses to AZD1222 COVID-19 vaccine. As for the study in general: Analyses pooled second doses at about 4 or about 12 weeks.

Study-level findings and limits: Repertoire sampling was restricted to post-peak T cell response timepoints. At baseline, just 6 or 7 AZD1222 recipients tested seropositive. Among the donors, most were white British and more were female, and clonal diversity was possibly underestimated.

The receptor was derived from an adult in good health. The rearrangement joins TRBV10-3 to TRBJ1-3; TRBD1 matches 7 bases. The specimen comprised peripheral blood, sampled on day 0 of AZD1222 vaccination. The CDR3 loop reads CATEGAGGNTIYF. The DNA of the CDR3 is TGTGCCACCGAGGGGGCAGGGGGAAACACCATATATTTT.